Following are 18 T cell receptor beta chains from one sample sequenced in a study of siplizumab effects on memory and regulatory T cells. TCRdb's copy holds only in-frame clones and misses some; the assay was immunoSEQ multiplex PCR. The sample shows over 80,000 clones, 90% to 95% of them seen only once. Sequenced input: non-Treg CD4+ T cells sorted from blood. These receptors all stem from a human donor in good health.

The rearrangement links TRBV14 to TRBJ1-1, with D perhaps matching TRBD1 (5 bases). The CDR3 has 16 amino acids. Germline V CDR1 and CDR2: SGHDN, FVKESK. V lost 3 bases, J lost 5 bases, and 19 bases lay in between. CDR3 DNA sequence: TGTGCCAGCAGCCAGGGGCAGGCCCCCTGGGGGACTGAAGCTTTCTTT. Translation gives CASSQGQAPWGTEAFF.

This chain links TRBV7-9 with TRBJ2-7; 7 bases line up with TRBD2. V gave up 3 bases and J gave up 3 bases; unmatched junction bases: 5. This CDR3 comprises 14 residues. Germline V lookup: CDR1 SEHNR, CDR2 FQNEAQ (reference sequence). The CDR3 region has the DNA TGTGCCAGCAGCTTTTCTAGCGGAAACTACGAGCAGTACTTC. The encoded protein is CASSFSSGNYEQYF.

The CDR3 sequence is CASSSLGTGDGYTF. CDR3 in DNA: TGTGCCAGCAGCTCACTGGGGACAGGGGATGGCTACACCTTC. This sequence joins TRBV5-4 and TRBJ1-2, with TRBD1 identical over 10 bases. From germline, CDR1 is SGHNT and CDR2 YYREEE (reference sequence). V gave up 3 bases and J gave up 6 bases; unmatched junction bases: 5. The CDR3 consists of 14 residues.

The rearrangement joins TRBV7-3 to TRBJ1-5; 7 positions agree with TRBD1. Losses at the gene ends were 5 bases for V and 7 bases for J; bases not matched to a gene: 11. This CDR3 is 15 amino acids long. CDR1 is SGHTA and CDR2 is FQGTGA in the germline V gene. In nucleotides, the CDR3 is TGTGCCAGCAGCGTGAACAGGGGTGCGGGCCAGCCCCAGCATTTT. This encodes CASSVNRGAGQPQHF.

The genes are TRBV7-8 and TRBJ2-1; 7 bases fit TRBD2. V shed 2 bases and J 2 bases; nucleotides not matched to a gene: 12. CDR1 is SGHVS, CDR2 FQNEAQ, per germline. The CDR3 totals 18 residues. CDR3 residues: CASSLMAWLAEAYNEQFF. DNA for the CDR3: TGTGCCAGCAGCTTAATGGCATGGCTAGCGGAAGCCTACAATGAGCAGTTCTTC.

The chain combines TRBV28 with TRBJ2-3; perhaps TRBD1 as D (6 bases). Trimming cost V 3 bases and J 0 bases, with 16 bases left between them. The CDR3 sequence is 17 residues long. CDR1 and CDR2 (germline): MDHEN, SYDVKM. This chain's CDR3 is CASSLTNRAPSTDTQYF. DNA of the CDR3: TGTGCCAGCAGTTTGACGAACAGGGCCCCTAGCACAGATACGCAGTATTTT.

The chain employs TRBV6-5 and TRBJ2-1; D call uncertain. In germline, CDR1 is MNHEY, CDR2 SVGAGI. Trimming pared 6 bases from V and 0 bases from J, leaving 12 bases between. This CDR3 comprises 15 residues. CDR3 sequence (DNA): TGTGCCAGCAGAAGCCGAAGGAGCTCCTACAATGAGCAGTTCTTC. It specifies CASRSRRSSYNEQFF.

The J gene is TRBJ2-5, the V gene TRBV5-1; D possibly corresponds to TRBD2 (5 bases). The V and J ends lost 6 bases and 4 bases respectively, with 22 bases between them. The germline CDR1 and CDR2 sequences are SGHRS and YFSETQ. This CDR3 is 16 amino acids long. CDR3 sequence reads: CASKRRGLERPETQYF. CDR3 DNA sequence: TGCGCCAGCAAACGTCGAGGTCTAGAGCGGCCAGAGACCCAGTACTTC.

This sequence joins TRBV7-9 and TRBJ2-5; unclear D gene. V dropped 3 bases and J dropped 1 base, with 3 bases sitting between them. The CDR3 contains 12 residues. Germline CDR1 reads SEHNR; CDR2 reads FQNEAQ (reference sequence). The CDR3 reads CASSLLQETQYF. The CDR3 coding sequence is TGTGCCAGCAGCTTGCTCCAAGAGACCCAGTACTTC.

V usage is TRBV2 and J usage is TRBJ2-1; D is unclear. The CDR3 contains 14 residues. Germline V gene lookup returns CDR1 SNHLY and CDR2 FYNNEI. V was shortened by 7 bases and J by 0 bases, with 10 bases between the two germline ends. The CDR3 DNA reads as TGTGCCAGCAATCACGAGAGCTCCTACAATGAGCAGTTCTTC. Residues: CASNHESSYNEQFF.

There are a few counts of this clone. The V call is TRBV7-8, the J call TRBJ2-7, with TRBD1 identical over 8 bases. J lost 9 bases, V lost 6 bases, and 7 bases had no gene match. Germline V lookup: CDR1 SGHVS, CDR2 FQNEAQ. The CDR3 covers 12 residues. CDR3 coding DNA: TGTGCCAGCAGTCGGGACAGGTTAGGGCAGTACTTC. It translates to CASSRDRLGQYF.

The chain couples TRBV20-1 to TRBJ2-7; D is unclear. With 3 bases removed from V and 3 bases from J, the gap between germline ends came to 0 bases. The V gene's germline CDR1 is DFQATT and CDR2 SNEGSKA (reference sequence). The CDR3 is 9 residues long. The CDR3 nucleotides are TGCAGTGCTAGCTACGAGCAGTACTTC. Translated: CSASYEQYF.

The rearrangement links TRBV28 to TRBJ2-1; 15 bases align to TRBD2. Germline values: CDR1 MDHEN, CDR2 SYDVKM. With V trimmed by 5 bases and J by 3 bases, 8 bases remained unmatched. There are 18 residues in the CDR3. DNA for the CDR3: TGTGCCAGCAGTATCACGGGACTAGCGGGAGGTAGCTACAATGAGCAGTTCTTC. Translation gives CASSITGLAGGSYNEQFF.

The gene calls are TRBV6-6 and TRBJ1-5; 9 bases are shared with TRBD1. After removal of 0 bases from V and 5 bases from J, the junction contained 2 bases not matched to a gene. The CDR3 contains 15 residues. Germline V gene lookup returns CDR1 MNHNY and CDR2 SVGAGI (reference sequence). This CDR3 is CASSYSGQGYQPQHF. CDR3 sequence (DNA): TGTGCCAGCAGTTACTCTGGACAGGGGTATCAGCCCCAGCATTTT.

This sequence joins TRBV28 and TRBJ1-1, with 7 bases matching TRBD1. The CDR3 contains 13 residues. V trimming: 9 bases; J trimming: 5 bases; junction bases outside the gene matches: 9. Looked up from germline, CDR1 is MDHEN and CDR2 is SYDVKM. Written as DNA, the CDR3 is TGTGCCAGTCCGAACAGGGGTGGGACTGAAGCTTTCTTT. This encodes CASPNRGGTEAFF.

This clone has only one observation. V usage is TRBV5-1 and J usage is TRBJ2-7, with 8 bases fitting TRBD1. CDR1 and CDR2 from the germline V gene are SGHRS and YFSETQ. The V gene end was trimmed by 4 bases and the J gene end by 7 bases; junction bases not matched to a gene: 4. This CDR3 comprises 12 residues. The CDR3 DNA is TGCGCCAGCAGCCCGGACAGGGCGGAGCAGTACTTC. Its translation: CASSPDRAEQYF.

The V gene is TRBV18, the J gene TRBJ1-2; D might be TRBD1 (5 bases). The CDR3 contains 15 residues. Germline CDR1 and CDR2: KGHSH and LQKENI. The V gene lost 5 bases and the J gene lost 4 bases, with 17 bases spanning the gap. The CDR3 loop reads CASSFAGQQGYGYTF. The DNA of the CDR3 is TGTGCCAGCTCATTTGCAGGCCAGCAGGGCTATGGCTACACCTTC.

V gene TRBV5-3 combines with J gene TRBJ2-3; tentatively, D is TRBD1 (5 bases). TRBV5-3 carries the ORF label, with uncertain function. V was cut by 2 bases and J by 1 base, with 8 bases left in between. The CDR3 sequence is 14 residues long. The DNA of the CDR3 is TGTGCCAGAAGCTTCCCCAGGGGCACAGATACGCAGTATTTT. It yields the protein CARSFPRGTDTQYF.